This entry features one TCR beta chain sequence. The data originate from a study of blood T cell repertoires in COVID-19. In the study overall: COVID-19 samples from acute and convalescent phases originated in the United States, Italy and Spain. T cells, B-cell-depleted T cells, or PBMCs supplied cDNA or gDNA.

Here immunoSEQ multiplex PCR was the method, and the copy in TCRdb shows in-frame clones only, minus some. This table has under 400,000 clones, around 90% appearing once. Recruited during active infection, patients (from Seattle) were subsequently followed longitudinally. This CDR3 region has 13 residues. The V end was cut by 4 bases, the J end by 5 bases, with 11 bases between. What was sequenced was peripheral blood. This receptor was identified in a woman in her 30s with COVID-19, enrolled during active disease. The chain has TRBV12-3 or TRBV12-4 and TRBJ1-2, with D tentatively TRBD1 (6 bases). The CDR3, as DNA: TGTGCCAGCAGTTCACAGGGAGGGTATGGCTACACCTTC. The encoded protein is CASSSQGGYGYTF.